The clone carrying this TCR beta chain was seen more than once but under ten times. This entry belongs to a study of blood T cell repertoires in COVID-19. Turning to the study itself: Collection of acute and convalescent COVID-19 samples took place in the United States, Italy and Spain. PBMCs, B-cell-depleted T cells, or T cells provided the cDNA or gDNA that made up the material.

Original methodology: The assay estimated nucleated cells by amplifying reference gene primers. The protocol was immunoSEQ multiplex PCR, while the TCRdb copy is restricted to in-frame clones and leaves out a portion. Clone size and V and J calls were adopted from that table, with D and trimming inferred from the DNA. The profile shows about 71,000 clones, 82% of them singletons. The CDR3 spans 13 residues. Looked up from germline, CDR1 is MNHEY and CDR2 is SVGAGI. V dropped 5 bases and J dropped 2 bases, with 8 bases sitting between them. The source of this sequence is a woman of 80 years or more with acute or convalescent COVID-19. The chain combines TRBV6-5 with TRBJ2-3; D perhaps matches TRBD2 (5 bases). The source material was peripheral blood. The CDR3 spells CASSQRDTDTQYF. The CDR3 DNA sequence: TGTGCCAGCAGTCAGAGGGACACAGATACGCAGTATTTT.